These 32 T cell receptor beta chains share one sample of origin, sequenced in a study of T cell changes during pregnancy in multiple sclerosis. Here immunoSEQ multiplex PCR was the method, and the copy in TCRdb shows in-frame clones only, minus some. The sample has 45,000 to 50,000 clones, roughly 92% seen once; the top ten hold 0.37%. The input for sequencing was CD4+ T cells from peripheral blood mononuclear cells, taken in the second trimester of pregnancy. The receptors stem from a female donor in good health, enrolled as a control in a pregnancy study.

The chain links TRBV2 to TRBJ2-1; 10 bases fit TRBD2. There are 15 residues in the CDR3. CDR1 is SNHLY, CDR2 FYNNEI, per germline. J lost 2 bases, V lost 6 bases, and 4 bases had no gene match. The CDR3 region has the DNA TGTGCCAGCAGGGGGAGCGGGGGGGCCTACAATGAGCAGTTCTTC. It codes for CASRGSGGAYNEQFF.

This chain connects TRBV5-4 to TRBJ2-1; TRBD2 aligns across 10 bases. Germline V lookup: CDR1 SGHNT, CDR2 YYREEE (reference sequence). Germline trimming cut 0 bases from V and 6 bases from J; bases unmatched to any gene: 3. CDR3 size: 15 residues. This chain's CDR3 is CASSLGTSGVNEQFF. CDR3 DNA: TGTGCCAGCAGCTTGGGAACTAGCGGGGTCAATGAGCAGTTCTTC.

The J gene is TRBJ1-5, the V gene TRBV19; the match to TRBD1 covers 8 bases. From germline, CDR1 is LNHDA and CDR2 SQIVND (reference sequence). CDR3 size: 14 residues. The junction had 3 bases not matched to a gene; V was cut back by 6 bases and J by 2 bases. The CDR3 protein is CASRLGQGNQPQHF. In DNA form, the CDR3 reads TGTGCCAGTAGATTGGGACAGGGCAATCAGCCCCAGCATTTT.

V usage is TRBV18 and J usage is TRBJ1-4, with D unresolved. The CDR3 totals 17 residues. From germline, CDR1 is KGHSH and CDR2 LQKENI. The V gene lost 3 bases and the J gene lost 0 bases, with 14 bases spanning the gap. In DNA form, the CDR3 reads TGTGCCAGCTCACCCCAAGGCAGGCCAGCAACTAATGAAAAACTGTTTTTT. Translation: CASSPQGRPATNEKLFF.

The rearrangement links TRBV27 to TRBJ2-1; a weak D match, TRBD2 (7 bases). Germline CDR1 reads MNHEY; CDR2 reads SMNVEV (reference sequence). This CDR3 spans 18 amino acids. The ends were cut back, 6 bases at V and 8 bases at J, with 29 bases in the middle. As DNA, the CDR3 is TGTGCCAGCAGAATCTATGGACGGGGGGCCGGGCCGGGGGATGAGCAGTTCTTC. Residues: CASRIYGRGAGPGDEQFF.

This clone has just one count. CDR3 sequence: CASSVGGVARETQYF. The CDR3 DNA follows: TGTGCCAGCAGCGTAGGCGGGGTGGCTCGGGAGACCCAGTACTTC. The V call is TRBV9, the J call TRBJ2-5, with a weak D call TRBD2 (6 bases). The CDR3 runs to 15 residues. V lost 0 bases, J lost 5 bases, and 14 bases lay in between. Germline lookup yields CDR1 SGDLS and CDR2 YYNGEE.

This chain links TRBV5-4 with TRBJ2-1; 8 positions agree with TRBD2. Germline assignment: CDR1 SGHNT and CDR2 YYREEE (reference sequence). This CDR3 is 15 amino acids long. V trimming: 4 bases; J trimming: 3 bases; junction bases outside the gene matches: 6. This CDR3 is CASSGGGGHYNEQFF. The CDR3 coding sequence is TGTGCCAGCAGCGGGGGCGGGGGGCACTACAATGAGCAGTTCTTC. Using reference TRBV5-4 and TRBJ2-1 for the parts outside the CDR3, the full variable domain is ETGVTQSPTHLIKTRGQQVTLRCSSQSGHNTVSWYQQALGQGPQFIFQYYREEENGRGNFPPRFSGLQFPNYSSELNVNALELDDSALYLCASSGGGGHYNEQFFGPGTRLTVL.

The rearrangement uses TRBV6-5 and TRBJ2-1; 8 bases map to TRBD2. V was clipped by 6 bases and J by 4 bases; unmatched bases: 5. There are 14 residues in the CDR3. Germline CDR1 is MNHEY and CDR2 is SVGAGI. The CDR3 bases are TGTGCCAGCAGGGAGCAGCGGGGGTACAATGAGCAGTTCTTC. Translated: CASREQRGYNEQFF.

This clone was picked up a small number of times. The chain combines TRBV5-4 with TRBJ2-2, with 12 positions matching TRBD2. This CDR3 spans 16 amino acids. V gave up 3 bases and J gave up 4 bases; unmatched junction bases: 4. The germline CDR1 and CDR2 sequences are SGHNT and YYREEE (reference sequence). This CDR3 is CASSSLAGGPTGELFF. Here the CDR3 DNA reads TGTGCCAGCAGCTCCCTAGCGGGGGGGCCCACCGGGGAGCTGTTTTTT.

The chain is built from TRBV7-9 and TRBJ2-5; TRBD2 matches at 11 bases. In germline, CDR1 is SEHNR, CDR2 FQNEAQ (reference sequence). This CDR3 is 15 amino acids long. Trimming at V came to 2 bases and at J to 4 bases, leaving 3 bases not matched to a gene. CDR3 sequence reads: CASSLNSGGAETQYF. CDR3 DNA: TGTGCCAGCAGCTTAAATAGCGGGGGGGCAGAGACCCAGTACTTC.

V is TRBV19 and J is TRBJ2-5; 10 nucleotides match TRBD1. Trimming removed 4 bases from V and 3 bases from J; junction bases left unmatched: 8. The CDR3 has 16 residues. From germline, CDR1 is LNHDA and CDR2 SQIVND (reference sequence). The DNA for the CDR3 is TGTGCCAGTAGTACGCCGGGACAGGGGCCCAAAGAGACCCAGTACTTC. Protein: CASSTPGQGPKETQYF.

This sequence joins TRBV6-1 and TRBJ1-2, with unresolved D. Germline-derived CDR1 and CDR2 are MNHNS and SASEGT. Trimming left V 7 bases short and J 4 bases short, with 13 bases between. The CDR3 loop spans 13 amino acids. The CDR3 bases are TGTGCCAGCAAGCTTCAACAGTCCTATGGCTACACCTTC. It yields the protein CASKLQQSYGYTF.

The chain uses TRBV7-8 and TRBJ2-2, with 9 bases lining up with TRBD1. The CDR3 length is 14 residues. Germline V gives CDR1 SGHVS, CDR2 FQNEAQ. The V and J ends lost 4 bases and 5 bases, in that order; junction bases with no gene match: 2. Here the CDR3 reads CASSSGTGTGELFF. CDR3 bases: TGTGCCAGCAGCTCCGGGACAGGGACCGGGGAGCTGTTTTTT.

The rearrangement links TRBV9 to TRBJ1-1, with TRBD1 matching 9 bases. After removal of 2 bases from V and 1 base from J, the junction contained 0 bases not matched to a gene. The CDR3 has 14 amino acids. Germline CDR1 reads SGDLS; CDR2 reads YYNGEE. The CDR3 loop reads CASSVGQGNTEAFF. The CDR3 coding sequence is TGTGCCAGCAGCGTGGGACAGGGGAACACTGAAGCTTTCTTT. Supplemented by reference TRBV9 and TRBJ1-1, the full variable domain reads DSGVTQTPKHLITATGQRVTLRCSPRSGDLSVYWYQQSLDQGLQFLIQYYNGEERAKGNILERFSAQQFPDLHSELNLSSLELGDSALYFCASSVGQGNTEAFFGQGTRLTVV.

This chain connects TRBV6-1 to TRBJ1-5; no firm D call. CDR1 is MNHNS, CDR2 SASEGT, per germline. The V gene lost 5 bases and the J gene lost 3 bases, with 11 bases spanning the gap. The CDR3 runs to 14 residues. CDR3 DNA sequence: TGTGCCAGCAGTCCTCGGCGGGTCAATCAGCCCCAGCATTTT. Its protein is CASSPRRVNQPQHF.

The V call is TRBV19, the J call TRBJ1-3; D gene ambiguous. V lost 8 bases to trimming and J lost 4 bases, with 6 bases between them. The CDR3 totals 11 residues. CDR1 is LNHDA, CDR2 SQIVND, per germline (reference sequence). The CDR3 bases are TGTGCCAGTCTAATGGGAAACACCATATATTTT. This gives the protein CASLMGNTIYF.

This clone occurred once. The genes are TRBV19 and TRBJ2-7; 7 bases map to TRBD1. V was pared by 9 bases and J by 0 bases, with 8 bases of the junction left unmatched. Germline assignment: CDR1 LNHDA and CDR2 SQIVND (reference sequence). The CDR3 covers 14 residues. CDR3 nucleotides: TGTGCCAGCGCAGGACAGGCGAGCTCCTACGAGCAGTACTTC. Amino acids: CASAGQASSYEQYF.

The CDR3 DNA sequence: TGTGCCAGCAGCCAAGGCGGCGGTGGGGCTTTCTTT. Translation: CASSQGGGGAFF. The chain has TRBV14 and TRBJ1-1; D is unresolved. Trimming pared 1 base from V and 11 bases from J, leaving 11 bases between. Germline CDR1 reads SGHDN; CDR2 reads FVKESK. The CDR3 has 12 amino acids.

CDR3 nucleotides: TGTGCCAGCAGCTTTCGCGAACGCTCCTACAATGAGCAGTTCTTC. Its translation is CASSFRERSYNEQFF. V and J are TRBV7-3 and TRBJ2-1; D ambiguous. The germline V and J ends were trimmed by 3 bases and 0 bases, with 9 bases remaining between them. Germline V gene data show CDR1 as SGHTA and CDR2 as FQGTGA. This CDR3 is built from 15 residues.

This clone was seen a single time. V and J are TRBV18 and TRBJ1-1, with TRBD1 identical over 11 bases. The length of the CDR3 is 15 residues. CDR1 is KGHSH, CDR2 LQKENI, per germline. V lost 5 bases to trimming and J lost 3 bases; unmatched junction nucleotides: 5. The CDR3 protein is CASSLGQGEDTEAFF. The CDR3 DNA reads TGTGCCAGCTCATTGGGACAGGGGGAGGACACTGAAGCTTTCTTT.

The V call is TRBV19, the J call TRBJ1-2; perhaps TRBD1 as D (5 bases). The CDR3 totals 15 residues. Trimming took 4 bases from V and 4 from J, leaving 16 bases between them. The germline V gene encodes CDR1 LNHDA and CDR2 SQIVND (reference sequence). The CDR3 sequence: CASSKGHPTAYGYTF. The CDR3 DNA is TGTGCCAGTAGTAAAGGACACCCCACCGCCTATGGCTACACCTTC.

J is TRBJ2-1 and V is TRBV5-4; D is possibly TRBD2 (6 bases). V lost 9 bases, J lost 1 base, and 14 bases lay in between. Looked up from germline, CDR1 is SGHNT and CDR2 is YYREEE (reference sequence). The CDR3 runs to 14 residues. In DNA form, the CDR3 reads TGTGCCATCACCCCTGCGGGGTCCTACAATGAGCAGTTCTTC. This sequence encodes CAITPAGSYNEQFF. Full variable domain (outside the CDR3, taken from reference TRBV5-4 and TRBJ2-1): ETGVTQSPTHLIKTRGQQVTLRCSSQSGHNTVSWYQQALGQGPQFIFQYYREEENGRGNFPPRFSGLQFPNYSSELNVNALELDDSALYLCAITPAGSYNEQFFGPGTRLTVL.

This clone was recorded once. This rearrangement joins TRBV27 to TRBJ2-7, with 8 bases identical to TRBD1. The V and J ends lost 6 bases and 1 base, in that order; junction bases with no gene match: 8. The CDR3 is 15 amino acids. Germline CDR1 reads MNHEY; CDR2 reads SMNVEV (reference sequence). The CDR3 loop is CASSLGQGRSYEQYF. The DNA for the CDR3 is TGTGCCAGCAGCCTTGGACAGGGAAGGTCCTACGAGCAGTACTTC.

This chain connects TRBV10-1 to TRBJ2-5; 9 nucleotides agree with TRBD1. Unmatched junction bases numbered 0, after V lost 8 bases and J lost 5 bases. This CDR3 region has 11 residues. Germline CDR1 reads WNHNN; CDR2 reads SYGVQD (reference sequence). CDR3: CASGTGETQYF. CDR3 coding DNA: TGCGCCAGCGGGACAGGGGAGACCCAGTACTTC.

This chain uses TRBV7-8 with TRBJ1-2, with 8 bases fitting TRBD1. The CDR3 runs 14 residues. V lost 6 bases to trimming and J lost 4 bases; unmatched junction nucleotides: 7. Germline assignment: CDR1 SGHVS and CDR2 FQNEAQ. CDR3 sequence (DNA): TGTGCCAGCAGTTTCGGACAGGGCGGCTATGGCTACACCTTC. Translated: CASSFGQGGYGYTF.

This chain connects TRBV10-2 to TRBJ1-1, with D possibly matching TRBD1 (6 bases). The CDR3 sequence is 16 residues long. The V gene's germline CDR1 is WSHSY and CDR2 SAAADI. The ends were cut back, 5 bases at V and 6 bases at J, with 22 bases in the middle. The DNA of the CDR3 is TGCGCCAGCAGTCTTTACGCCCAATCAGGGGCCTCTGAAGCTTTCTTT. Translated: CASSLYAQSGASEAFF.

The genes are TRBV6-1 and TRBJ1-2; D perhaps matches TRBD1 (6 bases). V was clipped by 4 bases and J by 2 bases, with 14 bases between them. Germline V gene sequence: CDR1 MNHNS, CDR2 SASEGT. The length of the CDR3 is 15 residues. The DNA of the CDR3 is TGTGCCAGCAGTGGGGAACACCAGGGGAACTATGGCTACACCTTC. The encoded protein is CASSGEHQGNYGYTF.

This rearrangement joins TRBV10-1 to TRBJ2-1; 9 positions agree with TRBD2. CDR3 length equals 17 residues. Trimming cost V 3 bases and J 9 bases; bases outside gene matches: 15. Germline CDR1 is WNHNN and CDR2 is SYGVQD (reference sequence). The CDR3 loop reads CASSEMGRGGSMGEQFF. CDR3 in DNA: TGCGCCAGCAGTGAAATGGGGCGGGGGGGCTCGATGGGTGAGCAGTTCTTC.

The chain combines TRBV30 with TRBJ2-2, with a possible D match to TRBD2 (5 bases). V was pared by 8 bases and J by 6 bases, with 19 bases between. CDR3 length: 14 residues. In germline, CDR1 is GTSNPN, CDR2 SVGIG (reference sequence). DNA for the CDR3: TGTGCCCTGATGCATCGGGGAGCCGCCGGGGAGCTGTTTTTT. It codes for CALMHRGAAGELFF.

J is TRBJ1-2 and V is TRBV18, with 8 nucleotides matching TRBD1. This CDR3 comprises 13 residues. Germline CDR1 KGHSH, CDR2 LQKENI. The trim removed 3 bases at V and 7 bases at J, leaving 4 bases unmatched. For the CDR3, the DNA is TGTGCCAGCTCACCCCAGGGGGCGTCTGGCTACACCTTC. Protein product: CASSPQGASGYTF.

The chain links TRBV19 to TRBJ2-3, with 8 bases lining up with TRBD2. Germline loops: CDR1 LNHDA, CDR2 SQIVND (reference sequence). V gave up 3 bases and J gave up 6 bases; unmatched junction bases: 11. There are 16 residues in the CDR3. Here the CDR3 reads CASSITPGQRGDTQYF. CDR3 nucleotide sequence: TGTGCCAGTAGTATCACTCCGGGGCAGCGGGGGGATACGCAGTATTTT.

The chain has TRBV5-1 and TRBJ2-1; possible D gene TRBD2, 7 bases. In germline, CDR1 is SGHRS, CDR2 YFSETQ. The CDR3 has 16 residues. The V gene lost 4 bases and the J gene lost 0 bases, with 14 bases spanning the gap. CDR3 region: CASSLDRGGSYNEQFF. CDR3 DNA: TGCGCCAGCAGCCTGGATAGGGGGGGCTCCTACAATGAGCAGTTCTTC.